These T cell receptor beta chains were read from a single sample in a study of CD4 T cells in relation to SARS-CoV-2 and coronaviruses. Only in-frame clones appear in the TCRdb table, and some are missing; sequencing was by immunoSEQ multiplex PCR. Of about 29,000 clones detected, about three quarters appear once; the ten largest clones hold 16%. Antigen specificity for these receptors is unknown. Input material: CD4+ T cells from PBMCs, cultured in vitro. The receptors come from a human donor in good health. The CDR3 runs from the conserved cysteine through the conserved F or W. A D gene is named only where the DNA matches it firmly. Only some rows state a clone size, as once, few, many or a class for expanded clones.

>TRBV29-1|few|.|TRBJ2-3
CSVEDFTTDTQYF
TGCAGCGTTGAAGACTTTACAACAGATACGCAGTATTTT
>TRBV19|.|TRBD1|TRBJ1-5
CASSVGQGAKPQHF
TGTGCCAGTAGTGTAGGACAGGGGGCGAAGCCCCAGCATTTT
>TRBV6-4|.|TRBD1|TRBJ2-5
CASSPQDRVQETQYF
TGTGCCAGCAGCCCACAGGACAGGGTCCAAGAGACCCAGTACTTC
>TRBV9|few|.|TRBJ1-1
CASSLLEGEAFF
TGTGCCAGCAGCCTGTTAGAGGGAGAAGCTTTCTTT
>TRBV5-1|few|TRBD1|TRBJ1-4
CASTTGQGDEKLFF
TGCGCCAGCACCACCGGACAGGGGGATGAAAAACTGTTTTTT
>TRBV10-3|.|TRBD1|TRBJ1-5
CATRGQGSSNQPQHF
TGTGCCACCCGCGGACAGGGAAGCTCTAATCAGCCCCAGCATTTT
>TRBV5-6|few|TRBD1|TRBJ1-1
CASSLPLTRDRDTEAFF
TGTGCCAGCAGCTTGCCTCTGACCCGGGACAGGGACACTGAAGCTTTCTTT
>TRBV5-8|.|.|TRBJ2-3
CASSFARTGTDTQYF
TGTGCCAGCAGCTTTGCACGGACAGGCACAGATACGCAGTATTTT
>TRBV7-6|.|.|TRBJ1-4
CASSLASSPYGEKLFF
TGTGCCAGCAGCTTAGCATCGTCACCCTACGGGGAAAAACTGTTTTTT
>TRBV2|.|.|TRBJ2-2
CASRPQGTGELFF
TGTGCCAGCAGACCACAGGGCACCGGGGAGCTGTTTTTT
>TRBV6-2/TRBV6-3|.|.|TRBJ1-3
CASSDGASGNTIYF
TGTGCCAGCAGTGACGGGGCCTCTGGAAACACCATATATTTT
>TRBV7-9|.|.|TRBJ1-2
CASSFGGAYGYTF
TGTGCCAGCAGTTTCGGGGGGGCCTATGGCTACACCTTC
>TRBV7-2|.|TRBD1|TRBJ1-6
CASSLVVGAGGGIRSPLHF
TGTGCCAGCAGCTTAGTGGTTGGGGCAGGGGGGGGGATTAGGTCACCCCTCCACTTT
>TRBV3-1/TRBV3-2|.|.|TRBJ1-2
CASNPGTSYGYTF
TGTGCCAGCAATCCCGGGACGTCCTATGGCTACACCTTC
>TRBV19|.|.|TRBJ1-3
CASRTLAGNTIYF
TGTGCCAGTAGGACCTTAGCTGGAAACACCATATATTTT
>TRBV5-1|.|TRBD1|TRBJ1-6
CASSQGRTGLVSSYNSPLHF
TGCGCCAGCAGCCAAGGAAGGACAGGCCTTGTGAGCTCCTATAATTCACCCCTCCACTTT
>TRBV30|.|.|TRBJ1-5
CAWSPGTFSNQPQHF
TGTGCCTGGAGTCCGGGGACATTTAGCAATCAGCCCCAGCATTTT
>TRBV2|.|.|TRBJ2-7
CASSELENEQYF
TGTGCCAGCAGTGAACTTGAGAACGAGCAGTACTTC
>TRBV19|once|.|TRBJ1-5
CASSIQGSQPQHF
TGTGCCAGTAGTATCCAGGGGAGTCAGCCCCAGCATTTT
>TRBV5-6|.|TRBD1|TRBJ2-1
CASSFRQGVRNEQFF
TGTGCCAGCAGCTTCAGACAGGGGGTCAGGAATGAGCAGTTCTTC
>TRBV5-1|once|.|TRBJ2-2
CASSLDTGELFF
TGCGCCAGCAGCCTGGACACCGGGGAGCTGTTTTTT
>TRBV21-1|.|.|TRBJ2-7
CASSKKRTSGGLSYEQYF
TGTGCCAGCAGCAAAAAAAGGACTAGCGGGGGGCTCTCCTACGAGCAGTACTTC
>TRBV7-8|.|.|TRBJ2-3
CASTRPQDTQYF
TGTGCCAGCACCCGACCCCAGGATACGCAGTATTTT
>TRBV3-1/TRBV3-2|.|TRBD2|TRBJ2-2
CASSQDPSGRGELFF
TGTGCCAGCAGCCAAGATCCTAGCGGGAGAGGGGAGCTGTTTTTT
>TRBV9|.|.|TRBJ1-5
CASSVGTGRGPQHF
TGTGCCAGCAGCGTAGGAACAGGGCGAGGGCCCCAGCATTTT
>TRBV18|.|TRBD1|TRBJ1-5
CASSLDRALLPQHF
TGTGCCAGCTCACTAGACAGGGCTCTCTTGCCCCAGCATTTT
>TRBV7-2|.|.|TRBJ1-1
CASSLRERGDEAFF
TGTGCCAGCAGCTTACGGGAAAGGGGTGATGAAGCTTTCTTT
>TRBV6-5|.|.|TRBJ1-1
CASSYDRTRGEAFF
TGTGCCAGCAGTTACGACAGGACCCGCGGTGAAGCTTTCTTT
>TRBV7-8|.|.|TRBJ2-2
CASSRGGSSNTGELFF
TGTGCCAGCAGCCGAGGTGGCAGTTCGAACACCGGGGAGCTGTTTTTT
>TRBV5-6|few|.|TRBJ1-1
CASSPEGQRGTEAFF
TGTGCCAGCAGCCCGGAGGGCCAGAGGGGCACTGAAGCTTTCTTT
>TRBV4-3|.|TRBD2|TRBJ2-3
CASSPRTSGNADTQYF
TGCGCCAGCAGCCCCAGGACTAGCGGGAACGCAGATACGCAGTATTTT
>TRBV3-1/TRBV3-2|.|.|TRBJ2-1
CASSQGVGSYNEQFF
TGTGCCAGCAGCCAAGGGGTTGGTAGCTACAATGAGCAGTTCTTC
>TRBV18|.|.|TRBJ1-5
CASSPPHVQPQHF
TGTGCCAGCTCACCTCCACATGTTCAGCCCCAGCATTTT
>TRBV5-1|.|.|TRBJ1-2
CASSLAPDGSYTF
TGCGCCAGCAGCTTGGCCCCTGACGGGAGCTACACCTTC
>TRBV7-2|.|TRBD1|TRBJ2-1
CASSIGTGLKWSYNEQFF
TGTGCCAGCAGCATCGGGACAGGGTTGAAATGGTCCTACAATGAGCAGTTCTTC
>TRBV7-9|.|TRBD2|TRBJ2-2
CASSSFSGGSTGELFF
TGTGCCAGCAGCTCCTTTAGCGGGGGAAGCACCGGGGAGCTGTTTTTT
>TRBV5-4|.|TRBD2|TRBJ2-3
CASSSLAGGGTDTQYF
TGTGCCAGCAGCAGTTTAGCGGGAGGAGGCACAGATACGCAGTATTTT
>TRBV19|.|.|TRBJ2-3
CASSIEGRMADTQYF
TGTGCCAGTAGTATCGAAGGGAGGATGGCAGATACGCAGTATTTT
>TRBV10-2|.|.|TRBJ1-1
CASSEQGNTEAFF
TGCGCCAGCAGTGAGCAGGGGAACACTGAAGCTTTCTTT
>TRBV6-2/TRBV6-3|.|TRBD2|TRBJ2-3
CASSYEQLADSTDTQYF
TGTGCCAGCAGTTACGAACAACTAGCGGATAGCACAGATACGCAGTATTTT
>TRBV3-1/TRBV3-2|few|TRBD1|TRBJ1-1
CASNQMPGQTEAFF
TGTGCCAGCAACCAAATGCCGGGACAGACTGAAGCTTTCTTT
>TRBV7-9|.|.|TRBJ2-7
CASGREQYF
TGTGCCAGCGGGCGTGAGCAGTACTTC
>TRBV27|.|TRBD1|TRBJ1-4
CASSFQGAGEKLFF
TGTGCCAGCAGTTTTCAGGGGGCAGGGGAAAAACTGTTTTTT
>TRBV28|.|TRBD1|TRBJ1-2
CASSLLDRDGYTF
TGTGCCAGCAGTCTCTTGGACAGGGACGGCTACACCTTC
>TRBV4-3|.|.|TRBJ1-1
CASSQVSVGNTEAFF
TGCGCCAGCAGCCAAGTCTCCGTGGGAAACACTGAAGCTTTCTTT
>TRBV6-4|.|.|TRBJ2-7
CASSDSQPAEQYF
TGTGCCAGCAGTGACTCCCAACCCGCGGAGCAGTACTTC
>TRBV7-3|few|TRBD2|TRBJ2-1
CASSGASGLVNEQFF
TGTGCCAGCAGCGGGGCTAGCGGGTTAGTTAATGAGCAGTTCTTC
>TRBV19|.|TRBD2|TRBJ2-2
CASSIDRSGAGAITGELFF
TGTGCCAGTAGTATAGATCGGTCAGGAGCGGGGGCAATCACCGGGGAGCTGTTTTTT
>TRBV5-1|few|TRBD2|TRBJ2-7
CASSISGRAHEQYF
TGCGCCAGCAGCATTAGCGGGAGGGCCCACGAGCAGTACTTC
>TRBV30|.|TRBD2|TRBJ2-5
CAWSPGLAGGTGETQYF
TGTGCCTGGAGCCCGGGACTAGCGGGAGGTACGGGTGAGACCCAGTACTTC
>TRBV5-1|.|TRBD2|TRBJ2-1
CASQPQRGYYNEQFF
TGCGCCAGCCAGCCCCAGCGGGGGTACTACAATGAGCAGTTCTTC
>TRBV6-2/TRBV6-3|few|TRBD1|TRBJ1-2
CASSTGQVGGYTF
TGTGCCAGCAGCACGGGACAGGTTGGAGGCTACACCTTC